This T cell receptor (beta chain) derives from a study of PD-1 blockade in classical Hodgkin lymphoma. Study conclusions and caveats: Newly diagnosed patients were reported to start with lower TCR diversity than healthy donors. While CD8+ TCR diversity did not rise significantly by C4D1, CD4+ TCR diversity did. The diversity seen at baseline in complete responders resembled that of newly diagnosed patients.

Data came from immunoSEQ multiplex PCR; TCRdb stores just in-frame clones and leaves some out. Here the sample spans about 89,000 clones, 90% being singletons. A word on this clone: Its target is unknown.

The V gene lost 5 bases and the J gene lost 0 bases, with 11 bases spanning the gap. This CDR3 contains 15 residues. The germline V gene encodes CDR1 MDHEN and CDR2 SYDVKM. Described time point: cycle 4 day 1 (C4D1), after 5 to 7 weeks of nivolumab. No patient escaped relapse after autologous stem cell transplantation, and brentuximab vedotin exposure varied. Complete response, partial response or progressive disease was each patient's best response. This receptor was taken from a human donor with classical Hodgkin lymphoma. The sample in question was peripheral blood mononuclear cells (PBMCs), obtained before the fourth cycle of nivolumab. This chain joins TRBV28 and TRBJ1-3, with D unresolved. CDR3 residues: CASSPQSFSGNTIYF. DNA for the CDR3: TGTGCCAGCAGTCCGCAGAGTTTCTCTGGAAACACCATATATTTT.